This TCR beta chain was documented in a study of shared clonotypes between healthy human individuals. Looking at the study overall: The cohort comprised a couple of women and a few men. Their ages spanned 18 to 49 years. Regarding the study as a whole: Clonotype sharing among donors was expected to depend on sequencing depth. Sampling included only blood; tissue repertoires likely differ.

The CDR3 length is 15 residues. The V gene's germline CDR1 is MGHRA and CDR2 YSYEKL. Trimming stripped 8 bases from V and 0 bases from J, with 15 bases between. Naivety among CD8 cells was defined by CD45RO negativity and positive CCR7 selection, thereby excluding terminally differentiated effector memory CD45RA+ cells. As concerns this clone: Its antigen remains unknown.

Genomic DNA from each subset was divided evenly over several immunoSEQ plates. Data came from immunoSEQ multiplex PCR; TCRdb stores just in-frame clones and leaves some out. The table lists about 820,000 clones, over 90% of them singletons. The chain carries TRBV4-1 and TRBJ2-3; D remains ambiguous. The clonotype was recovered from a man between 25 and 39 years old in good health. The source material was naive CD8+ T cells sorted from blood. The CDR3 nucleotides read TGCGCCAGCTCTGGGCCCCTCCGGAGCACAGATACGCAGTATTTT. Translating it yields CASSGPLRSTDTQYF.